Listed below are T cell receptor beta chains from one sample, sequenced in a study of T cell changes during pregnancy in multiple sclerosis. The repertoire was sequenced with immunoSEQ multiplex PCR; TCRdb's copy has only in-frame clones and lacks some. The data show 35,000 to 45,000 clones, around nine tenths seen once. This specimen was CD4+ T cells from peripheral blood mononuclear cells, taken after pregnancy. These receptors were collected from a female donor with multiple sclerosis, enrolled in a pregnancy study. Both conserved end residues are part of each CDR3. The D gene is left open where the match is weak. Clone size appears in some rows only: once, few, many, or a class for an expanded clone.

>once|TRBV10-2|NA
CASSERRPQATNEKLFF
>NA|TRBV28|NA
CASSPHIATTEAFF
>NA|TRBV7-9|NA
CASSPTGPGANVLTF
>NA|TRBV29-1|NA
CSVEAITGSYYGYTF
>NA|TRBV4-3|NA
CASSHNRGETQETQYF
>NA|TRBV19|NA
CASSSRDSEAFF
>NA|TRBV18|TRBD1
CASSRDRQETQYF
>NA|TRBV7-3|NA
CASSLTASGANVLTF
>NA|TRBV30|TRBD1
CAWSGQGDQPQHF
>NA|TRBV5-5|NA
CASSPWHSGTDTQYF
>NA|TRBV9|NA
CASSSDINQPQHF
>NA|TRBV30|NA
CAWGEGFSGNTIYF
>NA|TRBV28|TRBD1
CASSSTGHNSPLHF
>NA|TRBV10-3|NA
CAISNNPTTGTYGYTF
>NA|TRBV7-2|TRBD2
CASSSRTSGEGSYTQYF
>NA|TRBV10-3|NA
CAISASQGDYGYTF
>once|TRBV29-1|TRBD1
CSLNRGPGDTQYF
>NA|TRBV15|TRBD1
CATKVDRGRFNEKLFF
>NA|TRBV4-1|TRBD2
CASSQAGLAGGSSYNEQFF
>NA|TRBV11-3|NA
CASSERGSGVHNEQFF
>NA|TRBV9|TRBD1
CASSGVGGSEQYF
>NA|TRBV18|TRBD1
CASSPETGNSQPQHF
>NA|TRBV4-3|NA
CASSQRARTANNSPLHF
>NA|TRBV5-1|TRBD2
CASTVGRGGPETQYF
>NA|TRBV6-5|NA
CASSADWGNTIYF
>few|TRBV7-2|NA
CASSNSLGTASYGYTF
>NA|TRBV29-1|NA
CSVESASGSCFF
>NA|TRBV15|NA
CATSRDKTGGNTIYF
>NA|TRBV6-5|TRBD1
CASTSLDRVGGYTF
>NA|TRBV5-6|NA
CASSQGVFRYEQYF
>NA|TRBV7-2|NA
CASSLVGRQPQHF
>NA|TRBV2|NA
CASSGDWNTEAFF
>once|TRBV9|NA
CASSVATMNTEAFF
>NA|TRBV27|TRBD1
CASTRIRDRAGANVLTF
>NA|TRBV2|NA
CASSDRAGVGNTIYF
>NA|TRBV4-3|TRBD1
CASSQGQQETQYF
>NA|TRBV10-2|NA
CASSGTVDGYTF
>NA|TRBV5-6|NA
CASSSVSGELGEQYF
>few|TRBV6-1|TRBD1
CASSKPGQGRNEQYF
>NA|TRBV12-5|NA
CASANRPAQKLFF
>NA|TRBV6-5|NA
CARAGSAGYEQYF
>once|TRBV4-3|TRBD2
CASSQGSGGSGDTQYF
>once|TRBV18|TRBD1
CASSPGDRGRETQYF
>NA|TRBV6-4|NA
CASSEGRGSLYTF
>NA|TRBV2|NA
CASSELDYSNEQFF
>few|TRBV19|NA
CASSAQTGNTEAFF
>NA|TRBV27|TRBD1
CASSPQQGRYGYTF
>NA|TRBV6-5|NA
CASRGVNSPGELFF
>NA|TRBV2|TRBD1
CASTLTTGGSTGELFF
>once|TRBV7-2|NA
CASSLVTSRETQYF
>NA|TRBV4-2|NA
CASSRETRRAGNTIYF
>once|TRBV4-2|TRBD1
CASSQVLRDSSYEQYF